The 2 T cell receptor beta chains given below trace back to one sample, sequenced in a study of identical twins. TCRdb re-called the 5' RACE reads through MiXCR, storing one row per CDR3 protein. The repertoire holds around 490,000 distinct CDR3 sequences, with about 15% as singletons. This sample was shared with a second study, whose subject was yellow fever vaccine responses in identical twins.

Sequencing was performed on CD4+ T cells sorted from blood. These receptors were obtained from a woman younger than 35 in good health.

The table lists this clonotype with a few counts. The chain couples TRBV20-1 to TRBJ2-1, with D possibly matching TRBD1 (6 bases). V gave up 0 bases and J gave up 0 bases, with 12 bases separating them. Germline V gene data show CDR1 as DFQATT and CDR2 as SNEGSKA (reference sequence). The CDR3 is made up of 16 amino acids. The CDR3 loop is CSARDRQGSSYNEQFF. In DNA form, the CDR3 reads TGCAGTGCTAGAGATCGGCAGGGGAGCTCCTACAATGAGCAGTTCTTC.

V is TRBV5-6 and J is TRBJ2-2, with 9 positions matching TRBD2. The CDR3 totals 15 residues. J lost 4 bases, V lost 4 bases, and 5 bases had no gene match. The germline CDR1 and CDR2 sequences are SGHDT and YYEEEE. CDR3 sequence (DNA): TGTGCCAGCAGCCCGGGACTAGCCGCCACCGGGGAGCTGTTTTTT. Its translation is CASSPGLAATGELFF.